This TCR beta chain comes out of a study of CD8 T cells in Susac syndrome. Reverse transcription used about 0.45 to 1 ug RNA and random hexamers. TCRdb re-analysed the immunoSEQ multiplex PCR reads in MiXCR, keeping a single row per CDR3 protein. The data contain 150,000 to 200,000 distinct CDR3 sequences, around 93% of them seen just once; the ten biggest clones take up around 0.13%. Deletions cut 0 bases from V and 0 bases from J, with 6 bases between. The CDR3 extends over 15 amino acids. The germline V gene encodes CDR1 SGHTA and CDR2 FQGNSA. The V and J genes are TRBV7-2 and TRBJ1-5; D remains ambiguous. The receptor was isolated from a human donor in good health. The sequencing sample was made of CD4+ T cells from PBMCs. The CDR3 DNA follows: TGTGCCAGCAGCTTAGCGCCGAATAGCAATCAGCCCCAGCATTTT. Translating gives CASSLAPNSNQPQHF.